The clone carrying this TCR beta chain was recorded only once. The antigen is unknown. These data belong to a study of blood T cell dynamics during melanoma immunotherapy. Whole-study context: First-line therapy was either pembrolizumab or nivolumab with ipilimumab for metastatic melanoma. Study outcomes and limitations: PBMC repertoires of eventual disease-control patients split at W3 into clonality or diversity gains.

As for time point: week 3, after first cycle of checkpoint inhibitor. At 12 weeks after first infusion, RECIST 1.1 defined response for most patients. Patients had no prior systemic cancer treatment, immunosuppressants or other active cancers. The CDR3 consists of 14 residues. V dropped 5 bases and J dropped 0 bases, with 11 bases sitting between them. Germline CDR1 is MNHNY and CDR2 is SVGAGI (reference sequence). Repertoires were generated with immunoSEQ multiplex PCR, while TCRdb's copy carries only in-frame clones and drops some. In the table there are 4,500 to 6,000 clones, approximately 91% of which are singletons.

The sample consisted of blood, taken from a patient treated with checkpoint blockade. The clonotype originates from a human donor with melanoma. The J gene is TRBJ2-7, the V gene TRBV6-6; a weak D match, TRBD2 (5 bases). The CDR3 here is CASSIALTSYEQYF. CDR3 nucleotide sequence: TGTGCCAGCAGTATAGCGTTGACCTCCTACGAGCAGTACTTC.